Shown below are 22 T cell receptor beta chains from a single sample sequenced in a study of T cell responses to AZD1222 COVID-19 vaccine. Sequencing was performed with immunoSEQ multiplex PCR; in TCRdb, only in-frame clones are kept and a portion is missing. The data contain around 100,000 clones, over 75% of them seen just once; the ten biggest clones take up roughly 4.2%. Sequencing used peripheral blood, obtained on day 0 of MenACWY control vaccination. These receptors all stem from an adult in good health.

This clone appeared a few times. The chain recombines TRBV28 with TRBJ1-2, with a possible D match to TRBD1 (5 bases). The germline V gene has CDR1 MDHEN and CDR2 SYDVKM. Between the trimmed V and J ends, which lost 2 bases and 4 bases, there was a span of 17 bases. This CDR3 has 16 residues. CDR3 amino acids: CASSLGGMAGSYGYTF. DNA for the CDR3: TGTGCCAGCAGTTTAGGGGGGATGGCTGGGTCCTATGGCTACACCTTC.

In its sample, this clone was seen once. The genes are TRBV30 and TRBJ2-7; D tentatively fits TRBD1 or TRBD2 (6 bases each). The V gene lost 8 bases and the J gene lost 3 bases, with 20 bases spanning the gap. In germline, CDR1 is GTSNPN, CDR2 SVGIG (reference sequence). The CDR3 length is 14 residues. CDR3 bases: TGTGCCGGAACCAGGGGCGGGATTATCTACGAGCAGTACTTC. Protein product: CAGTRGGIIYEQYF.

The chain is built from TRBV6-5 and TRBJ2-7; 10 bases line up with TRBD2. Losses at the gene ends were 6 bases for V and 4 bases for J; bases not matched to a gene: 6. Per the germline V gene, CDR1 is MNHEY and CDR2 is SVGAGI. The CDR3 length is 14 residues. CDR3 DNA: TGTGCCAGCAGACGACTAGCGGGCTATTACGAGCAGTACTTC. It encodes CASRRLAGYYEQYF.

This clone appeared a single time. The chain couples TRBV19 to TRBJ1-1, with D unresolved. The CDR3 is 13 amino acids. CDR1 is LNHDA, CDR2 SQIVND, per germline (reference sequence). V lost 3 bases and J 4 bases, leaving 9 bases between the germline ends. CDR3: CASSIWTSTEAFF. The CDR3 DNA is TGTGCCAGTAGTATCTGGACCTCCACTGAAGCTTTCTTT. Filled out from reference TRBV19 and TRBJ1-1, the complete variable domain reads DGGITQSPKYLFRKEGQNVTLSCEQNLNHDAMYWYRQDPGQGLRLIYYSQIVNDFQKGDIAEGYSVSREKKESFPLTVTSAQKNPTAFYLCASSIWTSTEAFFGQGTRLTVV.

The V call is TRBV6-1, the J call TRBJ2-5; the D is unclear. V lost 2 bases to trimming and J lost 8 bases, with 12 bases between them. Germline V gene sequence: CDR1 MNHNS, CDR2 SASEGT. The CDR3 has 13 residues. The CDR3 coding sequence is TGTGCCAGCAGTGAACGGACCCTTCCTACCCAGTACTTC. It specifies CASSERTLPTQYF.

V is TRBV18 and J is TRBJ1-2; D gene uncertain. CDR1 is KGHSH, CDR2 LQKENI, per germline. The CDR3 runs to 14 residues. Trimming shortened V by 5 bases and J by 4 bases, and 14 bases separated the two germline ends. The CDR3 coding sequence is TGTGCCAGCTCATTTTTGGACGGGAGCTATGGCTACACCTTC. Its protein is CASSFLDGSYGYTF.

The chain links TRBV7-9 to TRBJ1-4; D perhaps matches TRBD1 (6 bases). Per the germline V gene, CDR1 is SEHNR and CDR2 is FQNEAQ (reference sequence). The CDR3 sequence is 14 residues long. V was cut by 3 bases and J by 4 bases, with 9 bases left in between. The CDR3 loop is CASSFGQFNEKLFF. In DNA form, the CDR3 reads TGTGCCAGCAGCTTCGGACAGTTTAATGAAAAACTGTTTTTT.

The chain recombines TRBV9 with TRBJ2-2; possibly TRBD2 for D (7 bases). Germline CDR1 reads SGDLS; CDR2 reads YYNGEE. This CDR3 is 15 amino acids long. V was cut by 3 bases and J by 5 bases, with 14 bases left in between. CDR3 bases: TGTGCCAGCAGCGAACTACAGGGAGGGACCGGGGAGCTGTTTTTT. Its protein product is CASSELQGGTGELFF.

The sample holds one count of this clone. The chain carries TRBV5-1 and TRBJ2-1, with TRBD2 matching over 7 bases. This CDR3 has 15 residues. Germline V gives CDR1 SGHRS, CDR2 YFSETQ. The junction had 5 bases not matched to a gene; V was cut back by 1 base and J by 4 bases. CDR3 residues: CASSLSGGGYNEQFF. The CDR3 DNA follows: TGCGCCAGCAGCTTGTCTGGCGGGGGATACAATGAGCAGTTCTTC.

The chain carries TRBV7-9 and TRBJ1-3, with D uncertain. Germline V gives CDR1 SEHNR, CDR2 FQNEAQ (reference sequence). The germline V and J ends were trimmed by 4 bases and 0 bases, with 19 bases remaining between them. This CDR3 has 18 amino acids. The CDR3 nucleotides read TGTGCCAGCAGCTCATGGCCCGGATGGACCAACTCTGGAAACACCATATATTTT. This gives the protein CASSSWPGWTNSGNTIYF. Full variable domain (outside the CDR3, taken from reference TRBV7-9 and TRBJ1-3): DTGVSQNPRHKITKRGQNVTFRCDPISEHNRLYWYRQTLGQGPEFLTYFQNEAQLEKSRLLSDRFSAERPKGSFSTLEIQRTEQGDSAMYLCASSSWPGWTNSGNTIYFGEGSWLTVV.

The J gene is TRBJ1-2, the V gene TRBV7-8, with 8 bases matching TRBD1. Germline CDR1 and CDR2: SGHVS and FQNEAQ. The CDR3 totals 15 residues. Trimming cost V 5 bases and J 4 bases; bases outside gene matches: 9. CDR3 loop: CASSLQGASRYGYTF. The CDR3 nucleotides read TGTGCCAGCAGCCTTCAGGGGGCGTCTCGCTATGGCTACACCTTC.

V is TRBV5-5 and J is TRBJ1-2; the D gene is possibly TRBD1 (5 bases). The CDR3 sequence is 13 residues long. The germline V gene encodes CDR1 SGHKS and CDR2 YYEKEE (reference sequence). The V end was cut by 3 bases, the J end by 8 bases, with 14 bases between. CDR3 nucleotide sequence: TGTGCCAGCAGCTCACTCCAGGGTACGGGCTACACCTTC. It yields the protein CASSSLQGTGYTF.

The gene calls are TRBV6-2 or TRBV6-3 and TRBJ2-5, with D tentatively TRBD1 or TRBD2 (5 bases each). Germline assignment: CDR1 MNHEY and CDR2 SVGEGT. The CDR3 runs to 14 residues. V lost 5 bases and J 5 bases, leaving 15 bases between the germline ends. The CDR3 DNA reads TGTGCCAGCAGTCACGGGCCCAGGGAGGAGACCCAGTACTTC. Amino acid sequence: CASSHGPREETQYF.

This clone was detected a few times. J is TRBJ1-6 and V is TRBV7-8; D gene uncertain. CDR1 is SGHVS, CDR2 FQNEAQ, per germline. V lost 1 base and J 8 bases, leaving 6 bases between the germline ends. The CDR3 is 13 residues long. CDR3 DNA: TGTGCCAGCAGCTTAGATCGAGATTCACCCCTCCACTTT. Translated, it gives CASSLDRDSPLHF.

This rearrangement joins TRBV6-5 to TRBJ1-1, with D unclear. CDR1 and CDR2 from the germline V gene are MNHEY and SVGAGI. This CDR3 has 15 residues. The ends were cut back, 8 bases at V and 1 base at J, with 17 bases in the middle. DNA of the CDR3: TGTGCCAGCTCTTTACTTGGCGGACCGAACACTGAAGCTTTCTTT. It encodes CASSLLGGPNTEAFF.

The chain is built from TRBV29-1 and TRBJ1-1; perhaps TRBD1 as D (6 bases). In germline, CDR1 is SQVTM, CDR2 ANQGSEA. The CDR3 runs to 15 residues. Trimming removed 1 base from V and 3 bases from J, with 15 bases in between. DNA for the CDR3: TGCAGCGTTGAAGTGTCACAGGGATTTGACACTGAAGCTTTCTTT. Translating it yields CSVEVSQGFDTEAFF.

The genes are TRBV6-5 and TRBJ1-5; D not certain. V gave up 5 bases and J gave up 6 bases, with 14 bases separating them. The length of the CDR3 is 14 residues. Germline V gene data show CDR1 as MNHEY and CDR2 as SVGAGI. Here the CDR3 DNA reads TGTGCCAGCAGTATGAGGGAGAGGAGTCAGCCCCAGCATTTT. Residues: CASSMRERSQPQHF.

The chain recombines TRBV9 with TRBJ1-1; weak D call: TRBD1 (5 bases). V lost 7 bases, J lost 1 base, and 14 bases lay in between. The CDR3 is 14 amino acids. Per the germline V gene, CDR1 is SGDLS and CDR2 is YYNGEE. The chain's CDR3 is CASGPRDPNTEAFF. Written as DNA, the CDR3 is TGTGCCAGCGGGCCAAGGGACCCGAACACTGAAGCTTTCTTT.

The gene calls are TRBV4-3 and TRBJ2-6; the D is unclear. Germline V CDR1 and CDR2: LGHNA, YSLEER. The CDR3 is made up of 15 amino acids. V was cut by 3 bases and J by 4 bases, with 10 bases left in between. CDR3 coding DNA: TGCGCCAGCAGCCACACTTTCGGGGGGGCCAACGTCCTGACTTTC. Translated: CASSHTFGGANVLTF.

This clone has only one observation. This rearrangement joins TRBV28 to TRBJ1-6; a weak D match, TRBD1 (5 bases). V shed 5 bases and J shed 2 bases, with 13 bases lying between them. The germline gives CDR1 MDHEN, CDR2 SYDVKM. The CDR3 spans 16 residues. The CDR3 region is CASSLPRGTYNSPLHF. The CDR3 DNA reads as TGTGCCAGCAGTCTCCCGAGGGGAACCTATAATTCACCCCTCCACTTT. Using reference TRBV28 and TRBJ1-6 for the parts outside the CDR3, the full variable domain is DVKVTQSSRYLVKRTGEKVFLECVQDMDHENMFWYRQDPGLGLRLIYFSYDVKMKEKGDIPEGYSVSREKKERFSLILESASTNQTSMYLCASSLPRGTYNSPLHFGNGTRLTVT.

A single count supports this clone. CDR3 DNA sequence: TGTGCCAGCAGTGGATCTGGGGCCAACGTCCTGACTTTC. It is translated as CASSGSGANVLTF. The chain has TRBV2 and TRBJ2-6; the D is unclear. Germline CDR1 reads SNHLY; CDR2 reads FYNNEI. The V gene lost 4 bases and the J gene lost 1 base, with 2 bases spanning the gap. The length of the CDR3 is 13 residues.

The V gene is TRBV2, the J gene TRBJ2-7; D gene unclear. Trimming removed 6 bases at V and 2 bases at J, with 14 bases between. The CDR3 has 14 residues. The germline CDR1 and CDR2 sequences are SNHLY and FYNNEI. CDR3 sequence reads: CASRADGATYEQYF. The CDR3, as DNA: TGTGCCAGCAGAGCCGACGGTGCTACCTACGAGCAGTACTTC.